These 15 T cell receptor beta chains were all obtained from the same sample, sequenced in a study of radiation and T cells in renal cell carcinoma. Indicated time point: baseline pretreatment blood. The treatment denotes: 15 Gy SBRT to primary tumor, nephrectomy 4 weeks later. The repertoire was sequenced with immunoSEQ multiplex PCR; TCRdb's copy has only in-frame clones and lacks some. The sample carries approximately 90,000 clones, about 88% recorded once. Sequencing used blood, obtained from a patient whose treatment included radiotherapy and nephrectomy. Source of these receptors: a man aged 45-65 years with renal cell carcinoma.

The gene calls are TRBV10-2 and TRBJ2-1; TRBD2 matches 12 bases. V dropped 6 bases and J dropped 7; count of bases not matched to a gene: 10. CDR3 length equals 16 residues. Germline CDR1 is WSHSY and CDR2 is SAAADI. The CDR3 region is CASSTLAGGPGNEQFF. In DNA, the CDR3 is TGCGCCAGCAGCACCCTAGCGGGGGGGCCGGGGAATGAGCAGTTCTTC.

As to this clone: One junction end disagrees with the germline gene, perhaps due to a read error. The DNA of the CDR3 is TGCGCCAGCAGCTTGGGGGACTTCGATGGCCAAGAGGCCCAGTACTTC. It encodes CASSLGDFDGQEAQYF. J is TRBJ2-5 and V is TRBV5-1; perhaps TRBD2 as D (6 bases). The germline V gene has CDR1 SGHRS and CDR2 YFSETQ. This CDR3 contains 16 residues. The full variable domain, its missing parts supplied by reference TRBV5-1 and TRBJ2-5, is KAGVTQTPRYLIKTRGQQVTLSCSPISGHRSVSWYQQTPGQGLQFLFEYFSETQRNKGNFPGRFSGRQFSNSRSEMNVSTLELGDSALYLCASSLGDFDGQEAQYFGPGTRLLVL.

This clone was seen only once. The rearrangement links TRBV7-2 to TRBJ2-5; D unresolved. V was cut by 1 base and J by 5 bases, with 11 bases left in between. Per the germline V gene, CDR1 is SGHTA and CDR2 is FQGNSA. CDR3 size: 14 residues. The CDR3 sequence: CASSLGSPRETQYF. CDR3 coding DNA: TGTGCCAGCAGCTTAGGGTCACCCCGGGAGACCCAGTACTTC.

The J gene is TRBJ2-5, the V gene TRBV4-3; TRBD1 matches 10 bases. The CDR3 runs 16 residues. Per germline, CDR1 LGHNA and CDR2 YSLEER. The V gene end was trimmed by 0 bases and the J gene end by 4 bases; junction bases not matched to a gene: 5. The DNA of the CDR3 is TGCGCCAGCAGCCAAGATCGGAGGACAGGGGGAGAGACCCAGTACTTC. This sequence encodes CASSQDRRTGGETQYF.

The rearrangement links TRBV30 to TRBJ2-3; D is undetermined. The CDR3 covers 12 residues. The V gene's germline CDR1 is GTSNPN and CDR2 SVGIG (reference sequence). V lost 1 base and J 2 bases, leaving 4 bases between the germline ends. The CDR3 sequence is CAWSDNTDTQYF. CDR3 bases: TGTGCCTGGAGTGATAACACAGATACGCAGTATTTT.

CDR3 loop: CASSGTLSSYNEQFF. The CDR3 DNA follows: TGTGCCAGCAGTGGGACCTTAAGCTCCTACAATGAGCAGTTCTTC. The chain recombines TRBV2 with TRBJ2-1; D is uncertain. Per germline, CDR1 SNHLY and CDR2 FYNNEI. The CDR3 has 15 residues. V shed 4 bases and J shed 0 bases, with 10 bases lying between them.

This rearrangement joins TRBV4-1 to TRBJ2-5; D not resolved. The CDR3 has 14 amino acids. Germline CDR1 and CDR2: MGHRA and YSYEKL. Deletions cut 3 bases from V and 5 bases from J, with 13 bases between. CDR3 nucleotides: TGCGCCAGCAGCCAGGACCCCCGATGGGAGACCCAGTACTTC. Encoded protein: CASSQDPRWETQYF.

The chain has TRBV27 and TRBJ1-5, with 7 nucleotides matching TRBD1. The CDR3 has 14 residues. Trimming removed 5 bases from V and 5 bases from J; junction bases left unmatched: 6. The germline V gene has CDR1 MNHEY and CDR2 SMNVEV (reference sequence). Here the CDR3 DNA reads TGTGCCAGCAGTCCATGGACAGGCGATCAGCCCCAGCATTTT. It translates to CASSPWTGDQPQHF.

The chain carries TRBV5-1 and TRBJ2-2; D remains ambiguous. The CDR3 length is 16 residues. V was trimmed by 1 base and J by 5 bases, leaving 15 bases between them. CDR1 is SGHRS and CDR2 is YFSETQ in the germline V gene. CDR3: CASSLYAASKTGELFF. As DNA, the CDR3 is TGCGCCAGCAGCTTGTATGCGGCCTCAAAGACCGGGGAGCTGTTTTTT.

The rearrangement uses TRBV2 and TRBJ1-2; TRBD1 might be the D (6 bases). The CDR3 runs to 12 residues. Trimming stripped 10 bases from V and 8 bases from J, with 17 bases between. Germline V gives CDR1 SNHLY, CDR2 FYNNEI. The CDR3 loop is CATLGQSGGYTF. The CDR3 region has the DNA TGTGCCACCCTAGGACAGTCAGGAGGCTACACCTTC.

The V and J genes are TRBV7-9 and TRBJ1-2; D unclear. This CDR3 has 16 residues. Germline CDR1 reads SEHNR; CDR2 reads FQNEAQ (reference sequence). Trimming shortened V by 1 base and J by 2 bases, and 14 bases separated the two germline ends. CDR3: CASSLGTASLNYGYTF. The DNA of the CDR3 is TGTGCCAGCAGCTTAGGGACCGCCTCGCTAAACTATGGCTACACCTTC.

This chain uses TRBV27 with TRBJ2-3, with 7 bases identical to TRBD2. The CDR3 spans 17 residues. J gave up 1 base and V 1 base, and 8 bases lay outside the gene matches. Per the germline V gene, CDR1 is MNHEY and CDR2 is SMNVEV (reference sequence). CDR3 DNA sequence: TGTGCCAGCAGTTTATGGTCCGCTAGCGGACGCACAGATACGCAGTATTTT. Translated: CASSLWSASGRTDTQYF.

The chain joins TRBV9 to TRBJ1-4, with TRBD1 as a possible D gene (5 bases). This CDR3 spans 15 amino acids. V lost 3 bases to trimming and J lost 8 bases, with 17 bases between them. Germline CDR1 is SGDLS and CDR2 is YYNGEE. CDR3: CASSAMGSKGEKLFF. The CDR3 DNA sequence: TGTGCCAGCAGCGCCATGGGGTCTAAGGGGGAAAAACTGTTTTTT.

The chain employs TRBV7-2 and TRBJ2-7, with D possibly being TRBD1 (5 bases). The germline V gene encodes CDR1 SGHTA and CDR2 FQGNSA. CDR3 length: 15 residues. Trimming pared 1 base from V and 4 bases from J, leaving 14 bases between. The CDR3 sequence is CASSLVTGIIYEQYF. The CDR3 DNA sequence: TGTGCCAGCAGCTTAGTTACAGGTATCATATACGAGCAGTACTTC.

Only a few counts were recorded for this clone. The gene calls are TRBV19 and TRBJ1-1, with 7 positions matching TRBD1. V gave up 5 bases and J gave up 5 bases; unmatched junction bases: 8. Germline loops: CDR1 LNHDA, CDR2 SQIVND (reference sequence). The CDR3 has 14 amino acids. The CDR3 DNA reads as TGTGCCAGTAGTTTCAGACAGGGACAAACTGAAGCTTTCTTT. It is translated as CASSFRQGQTEAFF.